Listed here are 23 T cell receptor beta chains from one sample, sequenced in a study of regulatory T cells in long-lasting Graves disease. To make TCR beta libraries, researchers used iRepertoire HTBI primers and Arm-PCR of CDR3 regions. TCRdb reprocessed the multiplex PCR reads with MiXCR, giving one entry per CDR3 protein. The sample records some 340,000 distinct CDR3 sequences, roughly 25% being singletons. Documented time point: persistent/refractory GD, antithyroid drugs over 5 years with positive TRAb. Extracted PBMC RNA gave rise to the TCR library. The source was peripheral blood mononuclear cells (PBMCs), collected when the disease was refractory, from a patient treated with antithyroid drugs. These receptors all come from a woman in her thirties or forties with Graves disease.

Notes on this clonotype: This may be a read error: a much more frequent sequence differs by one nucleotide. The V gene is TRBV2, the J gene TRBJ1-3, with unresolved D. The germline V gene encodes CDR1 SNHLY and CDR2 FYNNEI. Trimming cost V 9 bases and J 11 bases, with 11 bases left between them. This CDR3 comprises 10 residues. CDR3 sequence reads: CASSGNAIYF. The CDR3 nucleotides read TGTGCCAGTTCCGGGAACGCCATATATTTT.

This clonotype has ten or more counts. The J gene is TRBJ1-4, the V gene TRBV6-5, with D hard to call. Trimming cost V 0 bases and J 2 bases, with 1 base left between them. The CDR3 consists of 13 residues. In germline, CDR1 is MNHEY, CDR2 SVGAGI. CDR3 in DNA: TGTGCCAGCAGTTACTCGACTAATGAAAAACTGTTTTTT. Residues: CASSYSTNEKLFF.

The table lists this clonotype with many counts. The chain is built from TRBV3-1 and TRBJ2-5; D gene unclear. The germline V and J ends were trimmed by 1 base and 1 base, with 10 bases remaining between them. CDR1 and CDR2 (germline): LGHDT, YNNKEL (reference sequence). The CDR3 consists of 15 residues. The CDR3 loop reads CASSQGWGFQETQYF. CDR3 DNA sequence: TGTGCCAGCAGCCAAGGGTGGGGATTCCAAGAGACCCAGTACTTC.

The CDR3 sequence is CASSSLAGTSNYEQYF. CDR3 in DNA: TGTGCCAGCAGCTCCTTAGCGGGGACTAGCAACTACGAGCAGTACTTC. The V call is TRBV11-2, the J call TRBJ2-7; 9 bases line up with TRBD2. The length of the CDR3 is 16 residues. The junction had 10 bases not matched to a gene; V was cut back by 4 bases and J by 3 bases. Germline V CDR1 and CDR2: SGHAT, FQNNGV.

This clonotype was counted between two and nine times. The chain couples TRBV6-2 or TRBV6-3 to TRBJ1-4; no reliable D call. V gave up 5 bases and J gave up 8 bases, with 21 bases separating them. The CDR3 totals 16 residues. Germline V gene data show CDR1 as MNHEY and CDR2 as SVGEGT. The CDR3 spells CASSRNRQARSEKLFF. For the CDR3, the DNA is TGTGCCAGCAGTCGAAATAGACAAGCCCGCAGCGAAAAACTGTTTTTT.

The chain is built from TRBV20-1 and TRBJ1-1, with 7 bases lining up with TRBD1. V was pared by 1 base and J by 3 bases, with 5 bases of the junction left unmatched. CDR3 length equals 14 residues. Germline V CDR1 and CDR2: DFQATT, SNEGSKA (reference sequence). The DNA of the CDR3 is TGCAGTGCTAGAGGGGGACAGATGTACACTGAAGCTTTCTTT. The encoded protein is CSARGGQMYTEAFF.

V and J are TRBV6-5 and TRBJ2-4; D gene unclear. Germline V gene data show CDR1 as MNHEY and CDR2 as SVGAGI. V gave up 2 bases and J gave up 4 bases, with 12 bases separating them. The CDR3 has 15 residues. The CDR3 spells CASSYEAVQKNIQYF. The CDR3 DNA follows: TGTGCCAGCAGTTACGAGGCGGTCCAAAAAAACATTCAGTACTTC.

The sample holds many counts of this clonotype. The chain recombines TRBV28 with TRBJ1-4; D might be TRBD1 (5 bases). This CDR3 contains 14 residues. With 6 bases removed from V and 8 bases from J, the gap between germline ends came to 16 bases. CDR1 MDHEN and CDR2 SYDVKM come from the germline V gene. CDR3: CASSQSWGKEKLFF. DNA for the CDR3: TGTGCCAGCAGCCAATCTTGGGGGAAGGAAAAACTGTTTTTT.

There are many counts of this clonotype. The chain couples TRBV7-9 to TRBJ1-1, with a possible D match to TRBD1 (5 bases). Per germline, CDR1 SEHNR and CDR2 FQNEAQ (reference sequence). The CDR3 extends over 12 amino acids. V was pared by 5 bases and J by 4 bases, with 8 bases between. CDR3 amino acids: CASSQGSTEAFF. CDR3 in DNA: TGTGCCAGCAGCCAGGGATCCACTGAAGCTTTCTTT.

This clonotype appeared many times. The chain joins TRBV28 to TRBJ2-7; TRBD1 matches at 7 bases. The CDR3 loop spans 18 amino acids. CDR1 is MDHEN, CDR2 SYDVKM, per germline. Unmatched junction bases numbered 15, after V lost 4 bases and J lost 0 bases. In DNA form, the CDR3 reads TGTGCCAGCAGTTATACCCATCTCTACAGGGGACACTCCTACGAGCAGTACTTC. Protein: CASSYTHLYRGHSYEQYF.

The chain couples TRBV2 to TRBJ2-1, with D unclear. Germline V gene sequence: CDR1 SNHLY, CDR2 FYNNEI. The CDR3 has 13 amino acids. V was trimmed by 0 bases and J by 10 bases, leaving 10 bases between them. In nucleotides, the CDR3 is TGTGCCAGCAGTGAAGCATACTCCCTGGAGCAGTTCTTC. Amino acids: CASSEAYSLEQFF.

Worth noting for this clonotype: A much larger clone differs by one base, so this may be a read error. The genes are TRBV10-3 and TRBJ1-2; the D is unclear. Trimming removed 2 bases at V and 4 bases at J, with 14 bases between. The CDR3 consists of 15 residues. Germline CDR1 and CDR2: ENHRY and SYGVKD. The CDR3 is CAISEIGVVTYGYTF. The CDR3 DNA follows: TGTGCCATCAGTGAGATCGGGGTGGTGACCTATGGCTACACCTTC.

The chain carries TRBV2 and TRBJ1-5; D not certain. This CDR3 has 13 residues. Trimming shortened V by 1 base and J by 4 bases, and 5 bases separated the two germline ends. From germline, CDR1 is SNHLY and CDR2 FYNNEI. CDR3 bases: TGTGCCAGCAGTGAAGACAGAAATCAGCCCCAGCATTTT. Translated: CASSEDRNQPQHF.

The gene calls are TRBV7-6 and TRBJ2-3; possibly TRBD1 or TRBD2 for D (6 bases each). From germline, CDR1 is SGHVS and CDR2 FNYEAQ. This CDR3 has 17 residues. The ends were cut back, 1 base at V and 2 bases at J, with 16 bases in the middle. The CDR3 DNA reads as TGTGCCAGCAGCTTAGTTATCCGGGGGCCACACACAGATACGCAGTATTTT. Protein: CASSLVIRGPHTDTQYF.

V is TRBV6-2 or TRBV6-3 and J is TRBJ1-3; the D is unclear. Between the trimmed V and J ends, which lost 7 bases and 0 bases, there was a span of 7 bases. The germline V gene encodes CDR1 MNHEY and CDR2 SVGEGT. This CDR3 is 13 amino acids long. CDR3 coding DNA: TGTGCCAGCATGGAGCGCTCTGGAAACACCATATATTTT. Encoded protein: CASMERSGNTIYF.

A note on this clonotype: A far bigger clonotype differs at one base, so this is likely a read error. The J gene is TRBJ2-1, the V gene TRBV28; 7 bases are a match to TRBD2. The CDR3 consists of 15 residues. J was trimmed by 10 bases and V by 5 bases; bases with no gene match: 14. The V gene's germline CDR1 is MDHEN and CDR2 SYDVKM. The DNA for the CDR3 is TGTGCCAGCAGTAGCGGGACGAGCGTTGCCTACGAGCAGTTCTTC. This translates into CASSSGTSVAYEQFF.

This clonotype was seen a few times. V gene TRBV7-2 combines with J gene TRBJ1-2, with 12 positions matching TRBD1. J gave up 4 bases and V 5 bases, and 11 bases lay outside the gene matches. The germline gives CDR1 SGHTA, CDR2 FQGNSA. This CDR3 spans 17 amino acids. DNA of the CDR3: TGTGCCAGCAGCGACCGGGACAGGGGGCTTCATAGCTATGGCTACACCTTC. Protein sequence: CASSDRDRGLHSYGYTF.

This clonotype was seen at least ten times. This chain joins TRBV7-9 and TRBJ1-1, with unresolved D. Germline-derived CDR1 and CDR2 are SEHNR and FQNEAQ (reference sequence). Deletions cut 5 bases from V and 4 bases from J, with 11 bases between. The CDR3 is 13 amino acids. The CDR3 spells CASSRLGGTEAFF. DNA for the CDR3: TGTGCCAGCAGCCGGCTAGGCGGCACTGAAGCTTTCTTT. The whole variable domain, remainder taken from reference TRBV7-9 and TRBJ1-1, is DTGVSQNPRHKITKRGQNVTFRCDPISEHNRLYWYRQTLGQGPEFLTYFQNEAQLEKSRLLSDRFSAERPKGSFSTLEIQRTEQGDSAMYLCASSRLGGTEAFFGQGTRLTVV.

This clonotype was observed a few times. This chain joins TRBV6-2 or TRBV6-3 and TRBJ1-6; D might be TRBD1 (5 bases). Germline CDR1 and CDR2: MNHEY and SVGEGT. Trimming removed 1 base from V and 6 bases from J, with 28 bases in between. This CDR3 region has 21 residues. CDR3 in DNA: TGTGCCAGCAGTTACTTTTCGCCGGGGCTTATCATTCCCCTGTTTAATTCACCCCTCCACTTT. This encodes CASSYFSPGLIIPLFNSPLHF.

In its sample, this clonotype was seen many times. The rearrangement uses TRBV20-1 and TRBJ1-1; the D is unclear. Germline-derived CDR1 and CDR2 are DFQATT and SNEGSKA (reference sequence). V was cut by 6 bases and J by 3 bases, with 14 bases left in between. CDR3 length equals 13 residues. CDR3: CSARTSGDTEAFF. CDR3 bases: TGCAGTGCGAGGACTTCTGGGGACACTGAAGCTTTCTTT.

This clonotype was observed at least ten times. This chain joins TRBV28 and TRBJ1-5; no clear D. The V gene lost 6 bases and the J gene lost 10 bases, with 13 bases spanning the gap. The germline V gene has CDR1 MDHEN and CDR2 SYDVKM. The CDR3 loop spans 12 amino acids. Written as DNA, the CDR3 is TGTGCCAGCAGCCAGGACCCACTTCCCCAGCATTTT. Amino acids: CASSQDPLPQHF.

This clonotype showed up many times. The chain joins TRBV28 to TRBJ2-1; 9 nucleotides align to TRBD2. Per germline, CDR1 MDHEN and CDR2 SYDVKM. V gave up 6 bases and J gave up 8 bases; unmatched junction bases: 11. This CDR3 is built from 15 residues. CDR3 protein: CASSIEREVVHEQFF. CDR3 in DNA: TGTGCCAGCAGCATAGAGCGGGAGGTCGTACATGAGCAGTTCTTC.

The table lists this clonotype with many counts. The DNA of the CDR3 is TGTGCCAGCAGCTTAGGAGGGCACAGGGAGAAGGCCAAAAACATTCAGTACTTC. Its translation: CASSLGGHREKAKNIQYF. The chain links TRBV7-6 to TRBJ2-4; TRBD1 is a possible D gene (6 bases). Germline lookup yields CDR1 SGHVS and CDR2 FNYEAQ. This CDR3 is built from 18 residues. V lost 1 base and J 1 base, leaving 17 bases between the germline ends. The entire variable domain, with the rest obtained from reference TRBV7-6 and TRBJ2-4, is as follows: GAGVSQSPRYKVTKRGQDVALRCDPISGHVSLYWYRQALGQGPEFLTYFNYEAQQDKSGLPNDRFSAERPEGSISTLTIQRTEQRDSAMYRCASSLGGHREKAKNIQYFGAGTRLSVL.